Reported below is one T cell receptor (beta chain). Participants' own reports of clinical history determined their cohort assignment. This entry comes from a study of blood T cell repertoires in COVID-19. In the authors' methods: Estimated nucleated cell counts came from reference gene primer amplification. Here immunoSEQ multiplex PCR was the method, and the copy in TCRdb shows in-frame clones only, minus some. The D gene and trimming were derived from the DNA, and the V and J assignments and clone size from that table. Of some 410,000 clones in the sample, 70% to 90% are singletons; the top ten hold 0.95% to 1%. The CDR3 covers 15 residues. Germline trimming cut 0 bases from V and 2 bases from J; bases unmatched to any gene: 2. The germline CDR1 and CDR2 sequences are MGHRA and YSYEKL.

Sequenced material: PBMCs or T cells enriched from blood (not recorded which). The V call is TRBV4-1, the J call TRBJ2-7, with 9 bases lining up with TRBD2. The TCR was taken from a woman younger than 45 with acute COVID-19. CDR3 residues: CASSQEASGAYEQYF. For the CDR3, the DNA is TGCGCCAGCAGCCAAGAGGCTAGCGGGGCCTACGAGCAGTACTTC.